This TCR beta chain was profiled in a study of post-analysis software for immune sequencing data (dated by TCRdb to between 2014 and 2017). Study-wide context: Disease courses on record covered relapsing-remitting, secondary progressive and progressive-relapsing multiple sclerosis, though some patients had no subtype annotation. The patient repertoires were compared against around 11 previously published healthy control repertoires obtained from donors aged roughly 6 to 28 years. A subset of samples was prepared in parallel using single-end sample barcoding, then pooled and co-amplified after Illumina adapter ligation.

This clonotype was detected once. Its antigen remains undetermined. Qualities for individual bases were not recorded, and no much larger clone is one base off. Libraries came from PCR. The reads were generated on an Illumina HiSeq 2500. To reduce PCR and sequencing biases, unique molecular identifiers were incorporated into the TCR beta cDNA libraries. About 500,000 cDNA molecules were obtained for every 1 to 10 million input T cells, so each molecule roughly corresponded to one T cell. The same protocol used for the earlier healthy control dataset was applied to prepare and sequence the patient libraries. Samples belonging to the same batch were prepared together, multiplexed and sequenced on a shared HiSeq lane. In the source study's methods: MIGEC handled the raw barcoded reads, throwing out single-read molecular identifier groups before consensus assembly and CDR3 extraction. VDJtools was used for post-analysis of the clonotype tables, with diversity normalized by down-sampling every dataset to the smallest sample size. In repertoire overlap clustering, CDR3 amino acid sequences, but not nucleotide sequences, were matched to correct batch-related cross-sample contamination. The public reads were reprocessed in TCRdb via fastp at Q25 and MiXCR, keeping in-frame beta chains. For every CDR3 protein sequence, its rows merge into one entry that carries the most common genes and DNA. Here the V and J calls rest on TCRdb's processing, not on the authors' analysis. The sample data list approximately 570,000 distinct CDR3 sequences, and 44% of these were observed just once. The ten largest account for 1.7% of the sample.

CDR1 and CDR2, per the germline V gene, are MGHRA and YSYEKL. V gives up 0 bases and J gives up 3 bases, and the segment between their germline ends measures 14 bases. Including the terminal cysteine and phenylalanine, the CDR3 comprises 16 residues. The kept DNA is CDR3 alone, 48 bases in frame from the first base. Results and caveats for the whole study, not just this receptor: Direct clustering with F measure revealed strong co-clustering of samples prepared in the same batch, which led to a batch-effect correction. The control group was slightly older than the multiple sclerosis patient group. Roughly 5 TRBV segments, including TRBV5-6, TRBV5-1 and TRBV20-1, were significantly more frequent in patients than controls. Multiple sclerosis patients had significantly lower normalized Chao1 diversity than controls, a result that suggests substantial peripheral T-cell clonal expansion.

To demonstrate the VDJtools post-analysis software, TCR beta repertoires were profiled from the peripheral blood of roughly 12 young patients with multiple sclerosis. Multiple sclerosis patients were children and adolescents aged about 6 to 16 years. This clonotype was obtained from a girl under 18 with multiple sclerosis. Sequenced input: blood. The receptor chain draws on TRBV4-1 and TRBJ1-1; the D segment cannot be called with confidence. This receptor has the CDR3 CASSQDKKGRDTEAFF. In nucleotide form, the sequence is TGCGCCAGCAGCCAAGATAAAAAGGGCCGGGACACTGAAGCTTTCTTT.